This T cell receptor beta chain was found in a study of blood T cell repertoires in COVID-19. In the original analysis: Estimation of nucleated cell counts was performed using reference gene primer amplification. TCRdb keeps only in-frame clones here, not all; method: immunoSEQ multiplex PCR. The V and J calls and the clone size are those of that table, but D and trimming were determined from the DNA. The repertoire holds a few hundred thousand clones, with about 84% as singletons. V trimming: 1 base; J trimming: 5 bases; junction bases outside the gene matches: 3. This CDR3 region has 14 residues. The germline CDR1 and CDR2 sequences are SNHLY and FYNNEI.

Sequencing used peripheral blood. This clonotype was sampled from a woman aged 45 to 65 with acute or convalescent COVID-19. The chain couples TRBV2 to TRBJ2-5, with 8 bases fitting TRBD1. DNA of the CDR3: TGTGCCAGCAGTGAAGTTGGACAGGGTGAGACCCAGTACTTC. It is translated as CASSEVGQGETQYF.